This T cell receptor beta chain comes out of a study of shared clonotypes between healthy human individuals. Germline loops: CDR1 MNHEY, CDR2 SMNVEV (reference sequence). The CDR3 loop spans 18 amino acids. Trimming removed 5 bases from V and 0 bases from J, with 20 bases in between. In the original workflow: Because ImmunoSEQ provided only junction sequences with no quality scores, the filtering differed. Produced via immunoSEQ multiplex PCR; TCRdb's table is partial and in-frame only. Clone size and V and J calls were adopted from that table, with D and trimming inferred from the DNA. The data hold about 2.3 million clones, with 80% to 95% observed a single time.

This clonotype was sampled from a young man in good health. Some clones in this sample may be carry-over from other donors' samples. The rearrangement uses TRBV27 and TRBJ1-5; D is possibly TRBD1 (5 bases). Sequences were obtained from naive CD4+ T cells from PBMCs. The subset here: CD45RA+ positively selected. This CDR3 reads CASSRRIDRSHSNQPQHF. The CDR3 DNA follows: TGTGCCAGCAGTAGACGGATCGACAGATCGCATAGCAATCAGCCCCAGCATTTT.